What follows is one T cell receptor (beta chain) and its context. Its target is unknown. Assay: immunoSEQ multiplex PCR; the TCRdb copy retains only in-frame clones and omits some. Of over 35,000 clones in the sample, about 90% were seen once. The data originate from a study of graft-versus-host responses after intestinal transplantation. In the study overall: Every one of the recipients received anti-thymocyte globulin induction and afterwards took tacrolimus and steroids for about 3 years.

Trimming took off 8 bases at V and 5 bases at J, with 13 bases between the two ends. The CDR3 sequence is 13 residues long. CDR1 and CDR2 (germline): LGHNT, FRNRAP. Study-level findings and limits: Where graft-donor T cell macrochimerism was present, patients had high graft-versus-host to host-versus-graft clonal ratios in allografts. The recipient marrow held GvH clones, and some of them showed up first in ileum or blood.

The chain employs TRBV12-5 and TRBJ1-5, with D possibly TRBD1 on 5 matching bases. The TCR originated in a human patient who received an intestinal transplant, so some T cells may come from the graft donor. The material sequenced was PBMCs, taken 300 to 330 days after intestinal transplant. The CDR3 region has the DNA TGTGCTAGTAGGGACGGAACTTATCAGCCCCAGCATTTT. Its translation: CASRDGTYQPQHF. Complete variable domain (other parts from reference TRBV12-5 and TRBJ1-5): DARVTQTPRHKVTEMGQEVTMRCQPILGHNTVFWYRQTMMQGLELLAYFRNRAPLDDSGMPKDRFSAEMPDATLATLKIQPSEPRDSAVYFCASRDGTYQPQHFGDGTRLSIL.